A single TCR beta chain is shown here with its context. What it binds is not known. The sort gate was single viable CD3+CD4+CD8-CD45RO+ cells for memory CD4+ T cells. These data come from a study of memory CD4+ T cells and cytomegalovirus serostatus. Overall study: This sample comes from healthy Belgian adults, 8 to 10 CMV seropositive, approximately 22 seronegative.

The protocol was immunoSEQ multiplex PCR, while the TCRdb copy is restricted to in-frame clones and leaves out a portion. The table lists approximately 52,000 clones, roughly 78% of them singletons. Trimming removed 5 bases from V and 6 bases from J, with 16 bases in between. Germline CDR1 and CDR2: SGHTA and FQGNSA. The CDR3 covers 14 residues. Study-wide results and caveats: Repertoires predicted CMV serostatus with median bootstrapped AUC of approximately 0.94.

What was sequenced was memory CD4+ T cells from blood. This rearrangement joins TRBV7-2 to TRBJ1-1; D is perhaps TRBD1 (5 bases). The clonotype comes from an adult in good health and CMV-seronegative. The CDR3 nucleotides read TGTGCCAGCAGCCCCGGGGTGGGGGGATCTGAAGCTTTCTTT. Amino acids: CASSPGVGGSEAFF.